The sequence of this T cell receptor beta chain was determined in a study of T cells after yellow fever vaccination. The V end lost 4 bases, the J end lost 4 bases, and 11 bases lay between the germline ends. Per germline, CDR1 GTSNPN and CDR2 SVGIG (reference sequence). This CDR3 region has 13 residues. MiXCR, applied by TCRdb to the 5' RACE reads, yields one record per CDR3 protein. The sample consists of 60,000 to 95,000 distinct CDR3 sequences, around 7.8% of them appearing once. This clonotype has at least ten counts. This TCR came from a young man who received the YFV17D yellow fever vaccine. The chain joins TRBV30 to TRBJ2-1; D gene uncertain. The sample here was CD8+ T cells sorted from PBMCs, taken around 10 days after the first yellow fever vaccination. In DNA, the CDR3 is TGTGCCTGGACCCTCTGGGGATACAATGAGCAGTTCTTC. It encodes CAWTLWGYNEQFF.